A single sample is the source of the 14 T cell receptor beta chains below, sequenced in a study of OX40 agonist ivuxolimab in advanced cancers. This table comes from immunoSEQ multiplex PCR, and its TCRdb copy is limited to in-frame clones, with some not included. This table holds under 70,000 clones, more than 80% found once. This specimen was CD4+ or CD8+ T cells sorted from blood, taken in a trial of the OX40 agonist ivuxolimab. These receptor sequences come from an adult with an advanced solid tumor such as melanoma, head and neck, liver or kidney cancer.

This clone was recorded only once. A much larger clone sits a single nucleotide away, making a read error possible. This chain uses TRBV2 with TRBJ2-6; no definite D call. Germline CDR1 reads SNHLY; CDR2 reads FYNNEI. Deletions cut 3 bases from V and 0 bases from J, with 3 bases between. The CDR3 has 14 residues. CDR3 nucleotides: TGTGCCAGCAGTGATGGCTCTGGGGCCAACGTCCTGACTTTC. Protein sequence: CASSDGSGANVLTF.

The chain carries TRBV7-8 and TRBJ1-1; D is unclear. V shed 1 base and J shed 0 bases, with 6 bases lying between them. CDR1 is SGHVS, CDR2 FQNEAQ, per germline. The CDR3 loop spans 14 amino acids. The CDR3 here is CASSLGPVNTEAFF. The CDR3 DNA sequence: TGTGCCAGCAGCTTAGGTCCTGTGAACACTGAAGCTTTCTTT.

The chain joins TRBV2 to TRBJ2-1; D may be TRBD1 (6 bases). The CDR3 runs to 14 residues. The ends were cut back, 8 bases at V and 4 bases at J, with 15 bases in the middle. Germline CDR1 reads SNHLY; CDR2 reads FYNNEI. The CDR3 DNA follows: TGTGCCAGCCTAACGGGACACGGATACAATGAGCAGTTCTTC. Amino acids: CASLTGHGYNEQFF. Combining the CDR3 with reference TRBV2 and TRBJ2-1 gives the whole variable domain EPEVTQTPSHQVTQMGQEVILRCVPISNHLYFYWYRQILGQKVEFLVSFYNNEISEKSEIFDDQFSVERPDGSNFTLKIRSTKLEDSAMYFCASLTGHGYNEQFFGPGTRLTVL.

Here the CDR3 reads CASGAGGHNEKLFF. CDR3 in DNA: TGTGCTAGTGGTGCGGGGGGGCATAATGAAAAACTGTTTTTT. The chain employs TRBV12-5 and TRBJ1-4, with D perhaps matching TRBD1 (6 bases). CDR1 LGHNT and CDR2 FRNRAP come from the germline V gene. Deletions cut 5 bases from V and 4 bases from J, with 11 bases between. The CDR3 contains 14 residues.

The rearrangement uses TRBV11-1 and TRBJ2-1; 10 nucleotides align to TRBD2. Germline assignment: CDR1 SGHAT and CDR2 FQDESV (reference sequence). J lost 7 bases, V lost 1 base, and 7 bases had no gene match. The CDR3 extends over 16 amino acids. The CDR3 region is CASSLVGLAGVNEQFF. CDR3 sequence (DNA): TGTGCCAGCAGCTTAGTTGGCCTAGCGGGAGTTAATGAGCAGTTCTTC. Using reference TRBV11-1 and TRBJ2-1 for the parts outside the CDR3, the full variable domain is EAEVAQSPRYKITEKSQAVAFWCDPISGHATLYWYRQILGQGPELLVQFQDESVVDDSQLPKDRFSAERLKGVDSTLKIQPAELGDSAMYLCASSLVGLAGVNEQFFGPGTRLTVL.

The CDR3 spells CATSRDRPGLGANVLTF. The CDR3 bases are TGTGCCACCAGCAGAGATCGGCCAGGACTTGGGGCCAACGTCCTGACTTTC. This sequence joins TRBV15 and TRBJ2-6, with D possibly TRBD2 on 5 matching bases. The CDR3 has 17 amino acids. Per the germline V gene, CDR1 is LNHNV and CDR2 is YYDKDF (reference sequence). V was pared by 0 bases and J by 3 bases, with 12 bases between. Complete variable domain (other parts from reference TRBV15 and TRBJ2-6): DAMVIQNPRYQVTQFGKPVTLSCSQTLNHNVMYWYQQKSSQAPKLLFHYYDKDFNNEADTPDNFQSRRPNTSFCFLDIRSPGLGDTAMYLCATSRDRPGLGANVLTFGAGSRLTVL.

J is TRBJ2-1 and V is TRBV2; 11 nucleotides agree with TRBD2. The CDR3 contains 18 residues. J was trimmed by 12 bases and V by 6 bases; bases with no gene match: 22. Germline-derived CDR1 and CDR2 are SNHLY and FYNNEI. The chain's CDR3 is CASSRNLAKTLTSGRQFF. CDR3 DNA: TGTGCCAGCAGCCGAAACCTAGCGAAAACTTTAACTAGCGGGAGGCAGTTCTTC.

This clone showed up just once. This rearrangement joins TRBV4-2 to TRBJ2-3; the D is unclear. Deletions cut 4 bases from V and 2 bases from J, with 7 bases between. The germline V gene has CDR1 LGHNA and CDR2 YNFKEQ. The CDR3 totals 13 residues. CDR3 nucleotides: TGTGCCAGCAGCCCAAGCCCCACAGATACGCAGTATTTT. Protein: CASSPSPTDTQYF.

The chain links TRBV28 to TRBJ2-5; 7 bases agree with TRBD1. CDR3 length equals 14 residues. Per the germline V gene, CDR1 is MDHEN and CDR2 is SYDVKM. V was clipped by 5 bases and J by 3 bases; unmatched bases: 6. CDR3 sequence reads: CASSKGQLKETQYF. CDR3 DNA sequence: TGTGCCAGCAGTAAGGGACAGCTGAAAGAGACCCAGTACTTC.

The chain carries TRBV7-7 and TRBJ2-3; 7 bases are a match to TRBD2. Germline V gene lookup returns CDR1 SSHAT and CDR2 FNYEAQ (reference sequence). The CDR3 spans 15 residues. As DNA, the CDR3 is TGTGTCCCAGGAGCGGGGCTACCTTGCACAGATACGCAGTATTTT. Translating gives CVPGAGLPCTDTQYF.

This rearrangement joins TRBV7-9 to TRBJ1-3, with no clear D. V was trimmed by 5 bases and J by 1 base, leaving 15 bases between them. Germline CDR1 and CDR2: SEHNR and FQNEAQ (reference sequence). The CDR3 runs 16 residues. The CDR3 DNA sequence: TGTGCCAGCAGCCCGGCGGGTCAATATTCTGGAAACACCATATATTTT. Amino acids: CASSPAGQYSGNTIYF.

V gene TRBV6-4 combines with J gene TRBJ2-3, with D unresolved. The V and J ends lost 7 bases and 3 bases respectively, with 20 bases between them. This CDR3 spans 16 amino acids. Germline values: CDR1 MRHNA, CDR2 SNTAGT. The CDR3 sequence is CASNGWRYRRTDTQYF. The CDR3 DNA reads as TGTGCCAGCAATGGGTGGCGATACAGAAGGACAGATACGCAGTATTTT.

The chain joins TRBV2 to TRBJ2-7; D gene ambiguous. Trimming left V 2 bases short and J 4 bases short, with 6 bases between. CDR3 length equals 12 residues. Germline loops: CDR1 SNHLY, CDR2 FYNNEI. The CDR3 sequence: CASSEFGYEQYF. CDR3 bases: TGTGCCAGCAGTGAATTTGGGTACGAGCAGTACTTC.

This chain joins TRBV19 and TRBJ2-1, with 7 bases fitting TRBD2. Trimming cost V 5 bases and J 0 bases; bases outside gene matches: 4. There are 15 residues in the CDR3. Germline V gene data show CDR1 as LNHDA and CDR2 as SQIVND (reference sequence). The CDR3 DNA reads TGTGCCAGTAGTCTCAGGGACTACTCCTACAATGAGCAGTTCTTC. Its protein is CASSLRDYSYNEQFF.